The sequence of this T cell receptor beta chain was determined in a study of shared clonotypes between healthy human individuals. Regarding the study as a whole: Larger estimated richness was generally seen in naive subsets than in memory subsets.

The germline V gene encodes CDR1 GTSNPN and CDR2 SVGIG (reference sequence). The CDR3 is 14 amino acids. V was cut by 3 bases and J by 4 bases, with 14 bases left in between. Only in-frame clones appear in the TCRdb table, and some are missing; sequencing was by immunoSEQ multiplex PCR. This sample carries millions of clones, 95% of them seen once, and the ten largest clones take around 0.13%. With regard to this clone: The antigen is unknown.

This chain uses TRBV30 with TRBJ2-3; D tentatively fits TRBD1 or TRBD2 (6 bases each). The source material was naive CD4+ T cells sorted from blood. As to subset: CD45RA+ positively selected. The sequence came from a man aged 18 to 35 in good health. The CDR3 DNA is TGTGCCTGGAGAGACCCGGGGGCCGCAGATACGCAGTATTTT. As protein: CAWRDPGAADTQYF.